This entry lists 4 T cell receptor beta chains sequenced from one sample in a study of cytomegalovirus exposure and HLA in healthy donors. PCR primers comprised 60 Vbeta and 13 Jbeta primers. TCRdb keeps only in-frame clones here, not all; method: immunoSEQ multiplex PCR. The profile shows some 200,000 clones, about 80% of them singletons. The sample consisted of PBMCs. These receptors were collected from a boy aged 5-17 years in good health and CMV-seronegative.

This chain connects TRBV11-2 to TRBJ2-2; 10 bases align to TRBD1. Germline-derived CDR1 and CDR2 are SGHAT and FQNNGV. CDR3 length equals 15 residues. Germline trimming cut 5 bases from V and 7 bases from J; bases unmatched to any gene: 7. The CDR3 sequence is CASSRRTGGIGELFF. The CDR3 coding sequence is TGTGCCAGCAGCCGAAGGACAGGGGGGATCGGGGAGCTGTTTTTT.

This clone was seen a single time. The chain recombines TRBV7-9 with TRBJ2-5; TRBD2 matches 15 bases. The CDR3 has 16 amino acids. The germline gives CDR1 SEHNR, CDR2 FQNEAQ (reference sequence). The V gene end was trimmed by 3 bases and the J gene end by 2 bases; junction bases not matched to a gene: 1. CDR3 loop: CASSFGTSGRQETQYF. DNA for the CDR3: TGTGCCAGCAGCTTCGGGACTAGCGGGAGGCAAGAGACCCAGTACTTC.

This chain uses TRBV7-9 with TRBJ1-5; TRBD1 is a possible D gene (5 bases). The CDR3 extends over 16 amino acids. Trimming left V 5 bases short and J 1 base short, with 15 bases between. Per the germline V gene, CDR1 is SEHNR and CDR2 is FQNEAQ (reference sequence). CDR3 protein: CASSPPGVGSNQPQHF. CDR3 coding DNA: TGTGCCAGCAGCCCCCCGGGGGTCGGGAGCAATCAGCCCCAGCATTTT.

The rearrangement uses TRBV10-3 and TRBJ1-2; D gene uncertain. The CDR3 covers 14 residues. The V gene's germline CDR1 is ENHRY and CDR2 SYGVKD. V was trimmed by 6 bases and J by 1 base, leaving 12 bases between them. CDR3 sequence reads: CAIRPSVLNYGYTF. The CDR3 coding sequence is TGTGCCATCAGGCCCTCGGTCCTTAACTATGGCTACACCTTC.